These 31 T cell receptor beta chains came from one sample sequenced in a study of cytomegalovirus exposure and HLA in healthy donors. The PCR made use of 60 Vbeta and 13 Jbeta primers. Generated by immunoSEQ multiplex PCR, the TCRdb table keeps only in-frame clones and is missing some. This sample has tens of thousands of clones, with under 85% found just once. Sequenced sample: PBMCs. The receptors come from a man aged 50 to 59 in good health and CMV-seronegative.

The rearrangement uses TRBV29-1 and TRBJ1-1; tentatively, D is TRBD1 (5 bases). This CDR3 region has 13 residues. From germline, CDR1 is SQVTM and CDR2 ANQGSEA. The V end lost 7 bases, the J end lost 1 base, and 13 bases lay between the germline ends. The CDR3 DNA reads TGCAGCGGGGGCCGGTTTGGGAACACTGAAGCTTTCTTT. This sequence encodes CSGGRFGNTEAFF.

Turning to this clone: An end of the junction differs from the germline gene, which may be a read error. This chain uses TRBV7-9 with TRBJ2-2, with D possibly TRBD1 on 5 matching bases. Looked up from germline, CDR1 is SEHNR and CDR2 is FQNEAQ (reference sequence). The length of the CDR3 is 14 residues. For the CDR3, the DNA is TGTTCCAGCAGCCCCCCAACAGGCCTCGGGGAGCTGTTTTTT. This translates into CSSSPPTGLGELFF.

This clone was counted a few times. The chain is built from TRBV14 and TRBJ1-6; TRBD1 matches at 11 bases. Trimming took 4 bases from V and 8 from J; bases not matched to a gene: 7. Germline lookup yields CDR1 SGHDN and CDR2 FVKESK. The CDR3 totals 16 residues. This chain's CDR3 is CASSRLRDRGDSPLHF. In DNA form, the CDR3 reads TGTGCCAGCAGCCGGCTCCGGGACAGGGGGGATTCACCCCTCCACTTT.

The rearrangement joins TRBV13 to TRBJ2-1, with 12 bases that match TRBD2. The CDR3 is 15 residues long. The junction had 3 bases not matched to a gene; V was cut back by 5 bases and J by 4 bases. CDR1 is PRHDT, CDR2 FYEKMQ, per germline (reference sequence). This CDR3 is CASSPGTSGYNEQFF. Here the CDR3 DNA reads TGTGCCAGCAGCCCCGGGACTAGCGGGTACAATGAGCAGTTCTTC. Using reference TRBV13 and TRBJ2-1 for the parts outside the CDR3, the full variable domain is AAGVIQSPRHLIKEKRETATLKCYPIPRHDTVYWYQQGPGQDPQFLISFYEKMQSDKGSIPDRFSAQQFSDYHSELNMSSLELGDSALYFCASSPGTSGYNEQFFGPGTRLTVL.

This clone turned up a few times. This chain joins TRBV4-1 and TRBJ1-1, with a tentative D call TRBD1 (5 bases). The CDR3 totals 16 residues. The V gene's germline CDR1 is MGHRA and CDR2 YSYEKL. Trimming removed 0 bases at V and 4 bases at J, with 15 bases between. This chain's CDR3 is CASSQDRLPGGTEAFF. CDR3 coding DNA: TGCGCCAGCAGCCAAGACCGGCTCCCCGGGGGCACTGAAGCTTTCTTT.

The chain carries TRBV30 and TRBJ2-1; weak D call: TRBD2 (7 bases). Germline assignment: CDR1 GTSNPN and CDR2 SVGIG (reference sequence). This CDR3 is 14 amino acids long. Trimming left V 0 bases short and J 5 bases short, with 11 bases between. As DNA, the CDR3 is TGTGCCTGGAGTGTAGGGGGGGGCCACAATGAGCAGTTCTTC. Protein: CAWSVGGGHNEQFF. Full variable domain (rest looked up from reference TRBV30 and TRBJ2-1): SQTIHQWPATLVQPVGSPLSLECTVEGTSNPNLYWYRQAAGRGLQLLFYSVGIGQISSEVPQNLSASRPQDRQFILSSKKLLLSDSGFYLCAWSVGGGHNEQFFGPGTRLTVL.

In its sample, this clone was seen a few times. This chain joins TRBV5-4 and TRBJ1-2; TRBD1 matches at 7 bases. The CDR3 has 15 residues. V dropped 4 bases and J dropped 8; count of bases not matched to a gene: 14. Germline V gene sequence: CDR1 SGHNT, CDR2 YYREEE (reference sequence). The CDR3 protein is CASSRQGFGSSGYTF. CDR3 DNA: TGTGCCAGCAGCCGACAGGGATTCGGCTCGAGCGGCTACACCTTC.

This sequence joins TRBV6-6 and TRBJ2-5, with 7 bases matching TRBD2. The CDR3 is made up of 15 amino acids. V dropped 2 bases and J dropped 4; count of bases not matched to a gene: 7. CDR1 is MNHNY and CDR2 is SVGAGI in the germline V gene (reference sequence). DNA of the CDR3: TGTGCCAGCAGTTACGAGAGGGGCGGGGGAGAGACCCAGTACTTC. Protein sequence: CASSYERGGGETQYF.

The table lists this clone with a count of one. The chain links TRBV2 to TRBJ2-1, with 8 bases aligning to TRBD2. There are 14 residues in the CDR3. Unmatched junction bases numbered 4, after V lost 5 bases and J lost 4 bases. Per the germline V gene, CDR1 is SNHLY and CDR2 is FYNNEI. The CDR3 nucleotides read TGTGCCAGCAGTCGGGGGGGGGAGTACAATGAGCAGTTCTTC. Translating it yields CASSRGGEYNEQFF.

The chain recombines TRBV27 with TRBJ1-2; a weak D match, TRBD1 (5 bases). V was cut by 5 bases and J by 4 bases, with 20 bases left in between. Looked up from germline, CDR1 is MNHEY and CDR2 is SMNVEV (reference sequence). The CDR3 consists of 16 residues. The CDR3 coding sequence is TGTGCCAGCAGTCCAGGGTTCCGGATTAATGCCTATGGCTACACCTTC. This codes for CASSPGFRINAYGYTF.

The chain uses TRBV6-6 and TRBJ2-5; 7 bases line up with TRBD2. CDR3 length equals 14 residues. V was pared by 6 bases and J by 3 bases, with 7 bases of the junction left unmatched. The germline CDR1 and CDR2 sequences are MNHNY and SVGAGI (reference sequence). The CDR3: CASSPGGGKETQYF. Written as DNA, the CDR3 is TGTGCCAGCAGCCCCGGCGGGGGAAAAGAGACCCAGTACTTC.

The chain has TRBV5-4 and TRBJ2-7; 11 positions agree with TRBD1. The CDR3 is made up of 14 amino acids. Germline values: CDR1 SGHNT, CDR2 YYREEE (reference sequence). The junction had 3 bases not matched to a gene; V was cut back by 4 bases and J by 3 bases. The CDR3 DNA follows: TGTGCCAGCAGCGCAGGGACAGGGGGCTACGAGCAGTACTTC. Its translation: CASSAGTGGYEQYF.

The rearrangement uses TRBV7-9 and TRBJ2-7, with 7 nucleotides matching TRBD1. Germline lookup yields CDR1 SEHNR and CDR2 FQNEAQ (reference sequence). V lost 7 bases, J lost 2 bases, and 5 bases stayed unmatched. The CDR3 sequence is 13 residues long. The CDR3 here is CASTSGTAYEQYF. CDR3 DNA sequence: TGTGCCAGCACCTCCGGGACAGCCTACGAGCAGTACTTC.

V and J are TRBV5-1 and TRBJ1-2; TRBD1 agrees at 8 bases. CDR3 length: 14 amino acids. The V gene end was trimmed by 0 bases and the J gene end by 9 bases; junction bases not matched to a gene: 7. Per the germline V gene, CDR1 is SGHRS and CDR2 is YFSETQ. The CDR3 DNA sequence: TGCGCCAGCAGCTTGGACTCCGGGACAGGACGCTACACCTTC. This encodes CASSLDSGTGRYTF. Full variable domain (outside the CDR3, taken from reference TRBV5-1 and TRBJ1-2): KAGVTQTPRYLIKTRGQQVTLSCSPISGHRSVSWYQQTPGQGLQFLFEYFSETQRNKGNFPGRFSGRQFSNSRSEMNVSTLELGDSALYLCASSLDSGTGRYTFGSGTRLTVV.

This clone was seen a handful of times. V and J are TRBV19 and TRBJ2-3, with a weak D call TRBD2 (6 bases). Deletions cut 6 bases from V and 8 bases from J, with 21 bases between. The CDR3 contains 15 residues. CDR1 and CDR2 from the germline V gene are LNHDA and SQIVND (reference sequence). CDR3 protein: CASRTGGRSKATQYF. Here the CDR3 DNA reads TGTGCCAGTAGGACCGGGGGAAGGAGTAAGGCTACGCAGTATTTT. The full variable domain, rest sourced from reference TRBV19 and TRBJ2-3, is DGGITQSPKYLFRKEGQNVTLSCEQNLNHDAMYWYRQDPGQGLRLIYYSQIVNDFQKGDIAEGYSVSREKKESFPLTVTSAQKNPTAFYLCASRTGGRSKATQYFGPGTRLTVL.

The chain has TRBV18 and TRBJ2-7; 9 positions agree with TRBD1. CDR3 length: 13 amino acids. Germline V gene sequence: CDR1 KGHSH, CDR2 LQKENI. Trimming removed 6 bases from V and 5 bases from J; junction bases left unmatched: 5. The CDR3 DNA follows: TGTGCCAGCTCTGGGACAGGGACACACGAGCAGTACTTC. This translates into CASSGTGTHEQYF.

CDR3 sequence (DNA): TGTGCCAGCAGCTCGTACAGGGGCGAGCAGTACTTC. The encoded protein is CASSSYRGEQYF. The chain recombines TRBV7-8 with TRBJ2-7, with 7 nucleotides matching TRBD1. Germline V gene data show CDR1 as SGHVS and CDR2 as FQNEAQ. The CDR3 covers 12 residues. After removal of 4 bases from V and 6 bases from J, the junction contained 3 bases not matched to a gene.

V is TRBV10-2 and J is TRBJ2-1; a weak D match, TRBD1 (6 bases). With 5 bases removed from V and 9 bases from J, the gap between germline ends came to 11 bases. The CDR3 runs 12 residues. Germline loops: CDR1 WSHSY, CDR2 SAAADI. CDR3 in amino acids: CASSPQGGEQFF. The CDR3 region has the DNA TGCGCCAGCAGTCCACAGGGCGGTGAGCAGTTCTTC.

The chain carries TRBV18 and TRBJ2-5; no firm D call. The CDR3 extends over 12 amino acids. V dropped 2 bases and J dropped 7 bases, with 8 bases sitting between them. From germline, CDR1 is KGHSH and CDR2 LQKENI. DNA of the CDR3: TGTGCCAGCTCACCAAAAGCCGGGACCCAGTACTTC. Encoded protein: CASSPKAGTQYF.

Only a few counts were recorded for this clone. This chain connects TRBV5-1 to TRBJ2-6, with 11 bases that match TRBD2. Germline values: CDR1 SGHRS, CDR2 YFSETQ. Trimming took 2 bases from V and 2 from J; bases not matched to a gene: 6. CDR3 length equals 18 residues. The DNA of the CDR3 is TGCGCCAGCAGCTTTATGCTAGCGGGGGGTCCTGGGGCCAACGTCCTGACTTTC. Its protein product is CASSFMLAGGPGANVLTF.

The J gene is TRBJ2-3, the V gene TRBV9; 9 nucleotides align to TRBD2. This CDR3 has 14 residues. The germline V gene has CDR1 SGDLS and CDR2 YYNGEE. Trimming cost V 2 bases and J 5 bases; bases outside gene matches: 3. The DNA of the CDR3 is TGTGCCAGCAGCGTTAGCGGGGGAAAAGATACGCAGTATTTT. Translated: CASSVSGGKDTQYF.

This chain links TRBV19 with TRBJ2-5; possible D gene TRBD2, 6 bases. The CDR3 covers 14 residues. Germline CDR1 and CDR2: LNHDA and SQIVND (reference sequence). Trimming removed 5 bases from V and 4 bases from J, with 14 bases in between. The CDR3 sequence is CASSSRDSVETQYF. DNA of the CDR3: TGTGCCAGTAGTTCACGGGACTCAGTAGAGACCCAGTACTTC.

The CDR3 coding sequence is TGTGCCAGCAGCTTACGAGTCGGGGGCTATGGCTACACCTTC. It yields the protein CASSLRVGGYGYTF. The rearrangement uses TRBV5-8 and TRBJ1-2; D possibly corresponds to TRBD1 (5 bases). Trimming removed 2 bases from V and 4 bases from J, with 12 bases in between. This CDR3 has 14 amino acids. Germline V CDR1 and CDR2: SGHTS, YDEGEE.

The rearrangement joins TRBV10-3 to TRBJ1-2; D is ambiguous. With 3 bases removed from V and 6 bases from J, the gap between germline ends came to 11 bases. The CDR3 is made up of 13 amino acids. The germline gives CDR1 ENHRY, CDR2 SYGVKD. DNA for the CDR3: TGTGCCATCAGTGAAGCGTACCCCAATGGCTACACCTTC. This codes for CAISEAYPNGYTF.

With regard to this clone: At one of its ends the junction is not consistent with the germline gene, which may arise from a read error. The chain is built from TRBV7-7 and TRBJ2-3; perhaps TRBD2 as D (5 bases). The V gene's germline CDR1 is SSHAT and CDR2 FNYEAQ (reference sequence). This CDR3 spans 13 amino acids. CDR3 region: CASSRGWTDTQYF. As DNA, the CDR3 is TGTGCTAGCAGCCGCGGGTGGACAGATACGCAGTATTTT.

The genes are TRBV27 and TRBJ1-2; D perhaps matches TRBD1 (5 bases). V lost 6 bases and J lost 4, with 15 bases in between. This CDR3 is 14 amino acids long. Germline assignment: CDR1 MNHEY and CDR2 SMNVEV (reference sequence). CDR3 DNA: TGTGCCAGCAGAGTACCAGGGCGTTTCTATGGCTACACCTTC. Its protein is CASRVPGRFYGYTF.

This clone was counted only a few times. The chain carries TRBV15 and TRBJ2-5; TRBD2 is a possible D gene (7 bases). The germline gives CDR1 LNHNV, CDR2 YYDKDF (reference sequence). Trimming took 0 bases from V and 0 from J, leaving 14 bases between them. CDR3 length: 17 residues. CDR3 protein: CATSRDGAGANQETQYF. Here the CDR3 DNA reads TGTGCCACCAGCAGAGATGGGGCGGGGGCCAACCAAGAGACCCAGTACTTC.

CDR3 sequence reads: CASSYSIVEVYEQYF. The CDR3 coding sequence is TGTGCCAGCAGTTACTCGATAGTAGAAGTCTACGAGCAGTACTTC. V gene TRBV6-5 combines with J gene TRBJ2-7; no firm D call. V shed 0 bases and J shed 3 bases, with 12 bases lying between them. The CDR3 is 15 residues long. Looked up from germline, CDR1 is MNHEY and CDR2 is SVGAGI.

This rearrangement joins TRBV19 to TRBJ1-3, with 9 nucleotides matching TRBD1. V was pared by 7 bases and J by 8 bases, with 9 bases of the junction left unmatched. Per the germline V gene, CDR1 is LNHDA and CDR2 is SQIVND (reference sequence). The CDR3 spans 14 residues. The CDR3 bases are TGTGCCAGTACCCCAACAGGGGGCTTGGACACCATATATTTT. Translating it yields CASTPTGGLDTIYF.

This clone occurred once. The V call is TRBV5-3, the J call TRBJ1-1, with TRBD1 identical over 8 bases. TRBV5-3 is assigned to the ORF class and has an uncertain function. Losses at the gene ends were 4 bases for V and 1 base for J; bases not matched to a gene: 9. This CDR3 has 16 residues. The CDR3 region has the DNA TGTGCCAGAAGCAACAATTGGACAGGGCCGAACACTGAAGCTTTCTTT. Its protein is CARSNNWTGPNTEAFF.

The rearrangement uses TRBV27 and TRBJ2-1; TRBD1 matches at 10 bases. The V gene's germline CDR1 is MNHEY and CDR2 SMNVEV (reference sequence). With V trimmed by 2 bases and J by 2 bases, 0 bases remained unmatched. The CDR3 contains 15 residues. The CDR3: CASSLGTGAYNEQFF. In nucleotides, the CDR3 is TGTGCCAGCAGTTTAGGGACAGGGGCCTACAATGAGCAGTTCTTC.